The 18 T cell receptor beta chains presented below share a single source sample, sequenced in a study of human T cells and chemical hapten exposure (dated by TCRdb to about 2021). The method behind the library was RACE. The instrument given in TCRdb is NextSeq 500. TCRdb trimmed public reads at Q25 via fastp, called clones via MiXCR and kept in-frame beta chains. Each CDR3 protein gets just one entry, which takes the most common genes and DNA from the rows behind it. Within this sample are some 350,000 distinct CDR3 sequences, with under 8% of them counted one time only. The top ten clones comprise more than 7% of the sample. Interpreted using the paper, the time point label stands for: patch test 1, 2 weeks after DPC sensitization. This specimen's treatment or condition label, per the study, means: therapeutic diphenylcyclopropenone sensitization with weekly scalp DPC. The sample consisted of whole blood, taken in connection with sensitization to the hapten diphenylcyclopropenone (DPC). These receptors were obtained from a woman younger than 35 with alopecia areata. Some clones in this sample may be carry-over from other donors' samples.

V gene TRBV28 combines with J gene TRBJ1-2; D gene uncertain. V was trimmed by 3 bases and J by 5 bases, leaving 10 bases between them. The CDR3 consists of 13 residues. Germline V gene data show CDR1 as MDHEN and CDR2 as SYDVKM. CDR3 sequence: CASSFYGGYGYTF. The CDR3 bases are TGTGCCAGCAGTTTTTATGGCGGGTATGGCTACACCTTC.

The V gene is TRBV20-1, the J gene TRBJ1-1, with 7 positions matching TRBD1. The CDR3 spans 13 residues. Germline lookup yields CDR1 DFQATT and CDR2 SNEGSKA (reference sequence). V dropped 5 bases and J dropped 1; count of bases not matched to a gene: 4. CDR3 sequence (DNA): TGCAGTGCTGGAAACAGGGGGAACACTGAAGCTTTCTTT. It encodes CSAGNRGNTEAFF.

This clonotype was recorded many times. CDR3 DNA: TGTGCCATCAGGGAGCTCAGAAGACCAGATACGCAGTATTTT. Amino acids: CAIRELRRPDTQYF. The chain has TRBV10-3 and TRBJ2-3, with D uncertain. Germline-derived CDR1 and CDR2 are ENHRY and SYGVKD. V was clipped by 6 bases and J by 4 bases, with 14 bases between them. The CDR3 covers 14 residues.

This clonotype was counted only a few times. The rearrangement uses TRBV29-1 and TRBJ1-2; the D gene is possibly TRBD1 (5 bases). This CDR3 comprises 13 residues. V was pared by 0 bases and J by 3 bases, with 8 bases between. Germline values: CDR1 SQVTM, CDR2 ANQGSEA. CDR3 sequence (DNA): TGCAGCGTTGAAGACAGGGCGGACTATGGCTACACCTTC. Its translation: CSVEDRADYGYTF.

The gene calls are TRBV4-3 and TRBJ2-7; 7 nucleotides align to TRBD1. The CDR3 sequence is 16 residues long. CDR1 and CDR2 from the germline V gene are LGHNA and YSLEER. The junction had 11 bases not matched to a gene; V was cut back by 1 base and J by 5 bases. In DNA, the CDR3 is TGCGCCAGCAGCCAAGCCATTACGACAGGGAACGACGAGCAGTACTTC. Translated: CASSQAITTGNDEQYF.

This clonotype was seen ten or more times. The chain recombines TRBV4-3 with TRBJ2-1; 12 positions match TRBD2. CDR1 is LGHNA and CDR2 is YSLEER in the germline V gene. V gave up 5 bases and J gave up 4 bases; unmatched junction bases: 3. The CDR3 is 15 residues long. In nucleotides, the CDR3 is TGCGCCAGCAGCTCCGGGACTAGCGGGTACAATGAGCAGTTCTTC. Its protein is CASSSGTSGYNEQFF.

This chain joins TRBV6-5 and TRBJ2-7, with 10 nucleotides matching TRBD1. Trimming removed 6 bases from V and 2 bases from J; junction bases left unmatched: 10. Per the germline V gene, CDR1 is MNHEY and CDR2 is SVGAGI. There are 16 residues in the CDR3. The CDR3 here is CASSGVGTGVTYEQYF. The DNA for the CDR3 is TGTGCCAGCAGCGGGGTGGGGACAGGGGTCACCTACGAGCAGTACTTC.

This clonotype occurred many times. The CDR3 nucleotides are TGTGCCAGAGGGGCGTTACTTAACACTGAAGCTTTCTTT. This translates into CARGALLNTEAFF. The chain links TRBV6-1 to TRBJ1-1; D is possibly TRBD1 (5 bases). The ends were cut back, 9 bases at V and 2 bases at J, with 13 bases in the middle. This CDR3 has 13 amino acids. CDR1 and CDR2 (germline): MNHNS, SASEGT.

The chain recombines TRBV5-1 with TRBJ2-2; weak D call: TRBD2 (6 bases). The CDR3 sequence is 14 residues long. V was cut by 3 bases and J by 4 bases, with 10 bases left in between. Germline CDR1 is SGHRS and CDR2 is YFSETQ. CDR3 nucleotide sequence: TGCGCCAGCAGCTCGTCCGGGAGCACCGGGGAGCTGTTTTTT. As protein: CASSSSGSTGELFF.

This clonotype was observed at least ten times. At one boundary the junction diverges from the germline segment, which might be a read error. The chain recombines TRBV7-2 with TRBJ2-5; 9 bases align to TRBD2. This CDR3 region has 16 residues. Germline V lookup: CDR1 SGHTA, CDR2 FQGNSA. CDR3 residues: CASSPSLAGNQETQYF. CDR3 sequence (DNA): TGTGCCAGCAGCCCAAGTCTAGCGGGGAACCAGGAGACCCAGTACTTC.

The chain has TRBV2 and TRBJ2-7; D not resolved. CDR3 length: 15 amino acids. Trimming shortened V by 4 bases and J by 1 base, and 14 bases separated the two germline ends. From germline, CDR1 is SNHLY and CDR2 FYNNEI. CDR3 nucleotide sequence: TGTGCCAGCAGTGTCGGCCCCCCGGGTTCCTACGAGCAGTACTTC. As protein: CASSVGPPGSYEQYF.

V gene TRBV12-3 or TRBV12-4 combines with J gene TRBJ1-4, with a possible D match to TRBD1 (6 bases). The V gene lost 6 bases and the J gene lost 2 bases, with 10 bases spanning the gap. This CDR3 has 14 residues. CDR3 sequence: CASRTGWTNEKLFF. CDR3 nucleotide sequence: TGTGCCAGCAGAACAGGGTGGACTAATGAAAAACTGTTTTTT.

This clonotype was picked up many times. The chain has TRBV10-3 and TRBJ2-6; 7 bases align to TRBD1. Germline lookup yields CDR1 ENHRY and CDR2 SYGVKD. CDR3 length: 16 residues. Germline trimming cut 0 bases from V and 2 bases from J; bases unmatched to any gene: 1. CDR3 region: CAISESQGAGANVLTF. CDR3 bases: TGTGCCATCAGTGAGTCGCAGGGGGCTGGGGCCAACGTCCTGACTTTC.

The chain is built from TRBV27 and TRBJ2-7, with TRBD1 identical over 7 bases. The CDR3 loop spans 14 amino acids. Losses at the gene ends were 4 bases for V and 1 base for J; bases not matched to a gene: 4. The germline V gene has CDR1 MNHEY and CDR2 SMNVEV (reference sequence). CDR3 protein: CASSYRGGSYEQYF. CDR3 DNA sequence: TGTGCCAGCAGTTACAGGGGTGGTTCCTACGAGCAGTACTTC.

This clonotype was counted only a few times. J is TRBJ1-1 and V is TRBV7-8; 8 positions agree with TRBD1. CDR3 length: 14 amino acids. Germline-derived CDR1 and CDR2 are SGHVS and FQNEAQ. After removal of 8 bases from V and 7 bases from J, the junction contained 12 bases not matched to a gene. The CDR3 region has the DNA TGTGCCAGCTCGGGCCAGGGGGCGCAGGGTGAAGCTTTCTTT. Residues: CASSGQGAQGEAFF.

The chain has TRBV15 and TRBJ2-3; weak D call: TRBD2 (6 bases). Germline CDR1 is LNHNV and CDR2 is YYDKDF (reference sequence). The CDR3 is 17 residues long. V shed 0 bases and J shed 1 base, with 14 bases lying between them. The CDR3 sequence is CATSREGGLDGTDTQYF. CDR3 nucleotides: TGTGCCACCAGCAGAGAGGGGGGACTGGACGGCACAGATACGCAGTATTTT.

The CDR3: CASSRGTSGYSYNEQFF. Written as DNA, the CDR3 is TGTGCCAGCAGCCGGGGGACTAGCGGATACTCCTACAATGAGCAGTTCTTC. The chain links TRBV4-2 to TRBJ2-1; 11 nucleotides match TRBD2. The CDR3 runs to 17 residues. V was clipped by 4 bases and J by 0 bases; unmatched bases: 5. Germline V lookup: CDR1 LGHNA, CDR2 YNFKEQ.

This clonotype was detected many times. The chain carries TRBV7-3 and TRBJ2-1; D gene ambiguous. Deletions cut 2 bases from V and 5 bases from J, with 13 bases between. The CDR3 covers 15 residues. The germline CDR1 and CDR2 sequences are SGHTA and FQGTGA. As DNA, the CDR3 is TGTGCCAGCAGCTTAGACCTCACGGAAGACAATGAGCAGTTCTTC. It specifies CASSLDLTEDNEQFF.